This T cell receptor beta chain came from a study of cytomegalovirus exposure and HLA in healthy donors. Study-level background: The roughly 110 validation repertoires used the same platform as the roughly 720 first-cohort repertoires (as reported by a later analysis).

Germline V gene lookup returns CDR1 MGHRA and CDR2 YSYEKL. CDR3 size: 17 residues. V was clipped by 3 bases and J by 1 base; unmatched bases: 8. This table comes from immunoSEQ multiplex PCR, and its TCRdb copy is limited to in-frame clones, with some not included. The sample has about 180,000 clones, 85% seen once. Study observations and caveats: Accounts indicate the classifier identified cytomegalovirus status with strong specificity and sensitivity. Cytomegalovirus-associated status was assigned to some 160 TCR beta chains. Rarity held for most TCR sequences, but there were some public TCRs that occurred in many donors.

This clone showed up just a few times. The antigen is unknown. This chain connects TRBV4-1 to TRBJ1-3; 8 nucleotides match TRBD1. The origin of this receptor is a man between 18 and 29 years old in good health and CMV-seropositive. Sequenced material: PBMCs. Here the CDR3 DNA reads TGCGCCAGCAGCCAGGCTACAGGGGGAGAATCTGGAAACACCATATATTTT. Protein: CASSQATGGESGNTIYF.